This record covers a single T cell receptor beta chain. Its antigen is not known. This entry comes from a study of cytomegalovirus exposure and HLA in healthy donors. Study results and limitations: The authors later found most CMV-associated TCR beta chains appeared HLA-restricted.

The PCR made use of 60 Vbeta and 13 Jbeta primers. The repertoire was sequenced with immunoSEQ multiplex PCR; TCRdb's copy has only in-frame clones and lacks some. The profile shows 200,000 or so clones, about 83% of them singletons. The sample comprised PBMCs. This clonotype was obtained from a woman in her twenties or thirties in good health and CMV-seropositive.

The CDR3 loop is CASTSASGVYNEQFF. The CDR3 DNA sequence: TGTGCCAGTACGAGCGCTAGCGGGGTTTACAATGAGCAGTTCTTC. The chain has TRBV19 and TRBJ2-1, with 9 positions matching TRBD2. Germline V gene lookup returns CDR1 LNHDA and CDR2 SQIVND (reference sequence). This CDR3 has 15 residues. The ends lost 7 bases at V and 4 bases at J; junction bases unmatched: 8. The whole variable domain, remainder taken from reference TRBV19 and TRBJ2-1, is DGGITQSPKYLFRKEGQNVTLSCEQNLNHDAMYWYRQDPGQGLRLIYYSQIVNDFQKGDIAEGYSVSREKKESFPLTVTSAQKNPTAFYLCASTSASGVYNEQFFGPGTRLTVL.